This is a list of T cell receptor beta chains from one sample in a study of shared clonotypes between healthy human individuals. Method: immunoSEQ multiplex PCR; TCRdb's copy keeps in-frame clones and lacks some. The sample lists 400,000 to 500,000 clones, around three quarters occurring once. The sample comprised PBMCs. Every receptor here comes from a middle-aged woman in good health. Some clones in this sample may be carry-over from other donors' samples. Each CDR3 is given with its conserved first and last residue. The order of the fields is V gene, CDR3 protein.

TRBV7-6,CASSPWEGEQYF
TRBV28,CASSIPDGNTEAFF
TRBV4-3,CASSPRQGAWTGELFF
TRBV5-5,CASSPEGALYNEQFF
TRBV14,CASSQDWGTRVEQYF
TRBV7-2,CASSEATGGNQPQHF
TRBV4-1,CASSRGLAGGSDEQFF
TRBV18,CASSPPYGNTGELFF
TRBV7-2,CASSLGQTGNTIYF
TRBV27,CASSLSWVGLDGYTF
TRBV2,CASSEMRDEMKTQYF
TRBV28,CASRTGGTGRAYEQYF
TRBV28,CASSHETSGDLGEQYF
TRBV18,CASSPPGLNEKLFF
TRBV5-4,CASSFSGGLVGEQFF
TRBV6-5,CASSAGQASYEQYF
TRBV28,CASSDSGTGARASYEQYF
TRBV4-2,CASSPSSSGTRNTGELFF
TRBV29-1,CSVAHSTYEQYF
TRBV7-2,CASSLALSETQYF
TRBV7-3,CASSLTGGQPQHF
TRBV20-1,CSAIRDEQYF
TRBV2,CASSRAGGFGAQYF
TRBV19,CASSTGTFGNEQFF
TRBV2,CASRAQKLGSYNEQFF
TRBV5-1,CASSLGTGELYGYTF
TRBV5-1,CASSFGSGGETQYF